This TCR beta chain is from a study of CD8 T cells in Susac syndrome. V lost 7 bases and J lost 3; bases outside the gene matches: 8. The germline V gene has CDR1 SQVTM and CDR2 ANQGSEA. This CDR3 comprises 14 residues. A quantity of roughly 0.5 to 1 ug RNA underwent reverse transcription using random hexamers. TCRdb recomputed calls from the immunoSEQ multiplex PCR reads with MiXCR, one row per CDR3 protein. The sample has roughly 250,000 distinct CDR3 sequences, 90% to 96% seen once. This chain links TRBV29-1 with TRBJ2-2; 7 nucleotides match TRBD2. The sequence came from a human donor with Susac syndrome. The sample was CD4+ T cells from PBMCs. DNA of the CDR3: TGCAGCGCGAGGGAGGGCCTTCACACCGGGGAGCTGTTTTTT. The encoded protein is CSAREGLHTGELFF.